A single sample gave rise to the 28 T cell receptor beta chains below, sequenced in a study of beta chain features in type 1 diabetes. Of the isolated RNA, all was reverse transcribed, and so the sequenced material was expressed TCRB transcripts. TCRdb's table, derived via immunoSEQ multiplex PCR, lists solely in-frame clones and lacks some. The data contain fewer than 400,000 clones, 7.5% to 9% of them singletons. The sample consisted of central memory CD4+ T cells from blood. These receptors were taken from a woman under 30 in good health.

The rearrangement links TRBV19 to TRBJ2-1; D may be TRBD1 (7 bases). Per germline, CDR1 LNHDA and CDR2 SQIVND (reference sequence). The length of the CDR3 is 15 residues. Trimming removed 5 bases from V and 2 bases from J, with 13 bases in between. Here the CDR3 reads CASSAEGAAYNEQFF. The CDR3 region has the DNA TGTGCCAGTAGTGCGGAGGGGGCCGCCTACAATGAGCAGTTCTTC.

The rearrangement links TRBV28 to TRBJ2-1; 9 positions match TRBD2. Germline CDR1 reads MDHEN; CDR2 reads SYDVKM. V lost 6 bases, J lost 3 bases, and 9 bases stayed unmatched. The CDR3 is 16 amino acids. CDR3 sequence: CASRTAGLARYNEQFF. The CDR3 DNA follows: TGTGCCAGCAGGACCGCAGGACTAGCGCGCTACAATGAGCAGTTCTTC.

The V and J genes are TRBV27 and TRBJ1-1; D perhaps matches TRBD1 (5 bases). The CDR3 spans 17 residues. The germline gives CDR1 MNHEY, CDR2 SMNVEV (reference sequence). Trimming cost V 2 bases and J 3 bases, with 19 bases left between them. CDR3 sequence (DNA): TGTGCCAGCAGTTTAATACCCTACCCGGACATTCACACTGAAGCTTTCTTT. The encoded protein is CASSLIPYPDIHTEAFF.

In this sample, this clone turned up a few times. The rearrangement joins TRBV19 to TRBJ2-3; TRBD2 agrees at 7 bases. Looked up from germline, CDR1 is LNHDA and CDR2 is SQIVND (reference sequence). After removal of 6 bases from V and 1 base from J, the junction contained 4 bases not matched to a gene. This CDR3 spans 14 amino acids. CDR3 residues: CASSREARTDTQYF. CDR3 nucleotides: TGTGCCAGTAGCCGGGAGGCCCGCACAGATACGCAGTATTTT.

This clone was picked up a small number of times. The rearrangement uses TRBV4-2 and TRBJ1-2, with 7 bases identical to TRBD1. CDR1 and CDR2 (germline): LGHNA, YNFKEQ. V lost 3 bases, J lost 0 bases, and 7 bases stayed unmatched. This CDR3 is 16 amino acids long. CDR3 in DNA: TGTGCCAGCAGCCAGTACAGGGACAGAGCTAACTATGGCTACACCTTC. Its protein is CASSQYRDRANYGYTF.

A remark on this clone: A single base is all that separates this from a far larger clone, so a read error is likely. Other nucleotide sequences from this sample produce the same CDR3. V and J are TRBV7-9 and TRBJ2-3; no definite D call. CDR1 is SEHNR and CDR2 is FQNEAQ in the germline V gene (reference sequence). Trimming cost V 3 bases and J 5 bases, with 6 bases left between them. The CDR3 spans 12 residues. CDR3 nucleotides: TGTGCCAGCAGCTTTTTAAGAGATACGCAGTATTTT. Protein product: CASSFLRDTQYF.

In its sample, this clone was seen a few times. J is TRBJ2-1 and V is TRBV25-1; tentatively, D is TRBD2 (5 bases). V dropped 5 bases and J dropped 10 bases, with 24 bases sitting between them. The CDR3 runs to 16 residues. The germline V gene has CDR1 MGHDK and CDR2 SYGVNS. This CDR3 reads CASSPKARLASIEQFF. The CDR3 DNA is TGTGCCAGCAGTCCAAAAGCCCGGCTAGCTAGCATCGAGCAGTTCTTC.

This chain connects TRBV9 to TRBJ2-1, with 12 bases that match TRBD2. The CDR3 is 17 residues long. Losses at the gene ends were 4 bases for V and 0 bases for J; bases not matched to a gene: 5. Germline V gives CDR1 SGDLS, CDR2 YYNGEE. As DNA, the CDR3 is TGTGCCAGCAGCTTCTCGACTAGCGGGAGCTCCTACAATGAGCAGTTCTTC. Its translation is CASSFSTSGSSYNEQFF.

This clone was detected once. This chain links TRBV29-1 with TRBJ2-7; 7 bases line up with TRBD2. CDR1 SQVTM and CDR2 ANQGSEA come from the germline V gene. Trimming cost V 4 bases and J 6 bases; bases outside gene matches: 18. This CDR3 has 16 residues. The CDR3 sequence is CSVVLWAGVGAGEQYF. The CDR3, as DNA: TGCAGCGTTGTTCTATGGGCGGGAGTAGGGGCAGGCGAGCAGTACTTC.

This clone was detected only a few times. The chain carries TRBV10-3 and TRBJ2-1; TRBD2 matches 9 bases. CDR3 length: 15 amino acids. The V gene end was trimmed by 4 bases and the J gene end by 4 bases; junction bases not matched to a gene: 5. CDR1 and CDR2 (germline): ENHRY, SYGVKD. In nucleotides, the CDR3 is TGTGCCATCAGTGTGGGGACTAGCTATTACAATGAGCAGTTCTTC. Residues: CAISVGTSYYNEQFF.

This clone has just a few counts. The rearrangement uses TRBV10-3 and TRBJ1-1; no firm D call. The CDR3 totals 13 residues. Germline loops: CDR1 ENHRY, CDR2 SYGVKD. V dropped 3 bases and J dropped 1 base, with 6 bases sitting between them. The CDR3 sequence: CAISESGNTEAFF. In DNA form, the CDR3 reads TGTGCCATCAGTGAATCAGGGAACACTGAAGCTTTCTTT.

This clone was seen a few times. This chain uses TRBV19 with TRBJ2-3, with no clear D. Germline CDR1 and CDR2: LNHDA and SQIVND (reference sequence). This CDR3 comprises 13 residues. Between the trimmed V and J ends, which lost 0 bases and 8 bases, there was a span of 9 bases. This chain's CDR3 is CASSIDPRSTQYF. The CDR3, as DNA: TGTGCCAGTAGTATAGATCCCAGGAGTACGCAGTATTTT.

This clone was counted a few times. The DNA for the CDR3 is TGTGCCAGCCAAGAGAAACTAGCGGGAGACGGCACAGATACGCAGTATTTT. Amino acids: CASQEKLAGDGTDTQYF. V usage is TRBV18 and J usage is TRBJ2-3; 11 nucleotides agree with TRBD2. Germline V gene sequence: CDR1 KGHSH, CDR2 LQKENI. The CDR3 covers 17 residues. Germline trimming cut 8 bases from V and 1 base from J; bases unmatched to any gene: 11.

The chain employs TRBV2 and TRBJ2-1, with TRBD2 identical over 9 bases. CDR1 is SNHLY and CDR2 is FYNNEI in the germline V gene. The V and J ends lost 4 bases and 6 bases, in that order; junction bases with no gene match: 7. The CDR3 has 15 amino acids. The CDR3 nucleotides read TGTGCCAGCAGTGGGGGTAGCGGGAGACTCAATGAGCAGTTCTTC. It is translated as CASSGGSGRLNEQFF.

This clone was counted at least ten times. The chain employs TRBV18 and TRBJ1-1; D is uncertain. The CDR3 runs 14 residues. In germline, CDR1 is KGHSH, CDR2 LQKENI. Trimming took 3 bases from V and 8 from J, leaving 16 bases between them. For the CDR3, the DNA is TGTGCCAGCTCACCCCAAGGACGGCAAGTCGAAGCTTTCTTT. Translating gives CASSPQGRQVEAFF.

The chain couples TRBV2 to TRBJ2-7; D call uncertain. Germline V gene data show CDR1 as SNHLY and CDR2 as FYNNEI. V gave up 4 bases and J gave up 2 bases, with 9 bases separating them. This CDR3 has 13 amino acids. The CDR3 region has the DNA TGTGCCAGCAGTGTCGAGACCACCTACGAGCAGTACTTC. This codes for CASSVETTYEQYF. Full variable domain (outside the CDR3, taken from reference TRBV2 and TRBJ2-7): EPEVTQTPSHQVTQMGQEVILRCVPISNHLYFYWYRQILGQKVEFLVSFYNNEISEKSEIFDDQFSVERPDGSNFTLKIRSTKLEDSAMYFCASSVETTYEQYFGPGTRLTVT.

This sequence joins TRBV6-5 and TRBJ2-5; weak D call: TRBD2 (5 bases). Germline CDR1 and CDR2: MNHEY and SVGAGI. The V end lost 5 bases, the J end lost 3 bases, and 10 bases lay between the germline ends. The CDR3 consists of 13 residues. This chain's CDR3 is CASSEPGKETQYF. In nucleotides, the CDR3 is TGTGCCAGCAGTGAACCGGGGAAAGAGACCCAGTACTTC.

Comment on this clone: Other nucleotide sequences in the sample specify the same CDR3. This rearrangement joins TRBV5-1 to TRBJ1-1; D is perhaps TRBD1 (5 bases). CDR3 length: 14 amino acids. V lost 0 bases to trimming and J lost 4 bases, with 10 bases between them. CDR1 and CDR2 from the germline V gene are SGHRS and YFSETQ. The CDR3 DNA sequence: TGCGCCAGCAGCTTGGATCCTGGGGGCACTGAAGCTTTCTTT. It encodes CASSLDPGGTEAFF.

The gene calls are TRBV7-3 and TRBJ2-1; D is possibly TRBD2 (5 bases). From germline, CDR1 is SGHTA and CDR2 FQGTGA. The CDR3 sequence is 15 residues long. V gave up 2 bases and J gave up 6 bases, with 14 bases separating them. CDR3: CASSLYSVGVNEQFF. CDR3 DNA: TGTGCCAGCAGCTTATATTCCGTCGGGGTCAATGAGCAGTTCTTC. Full variable domain (remainder filled in from reference TRBV7-3 and TRBJ2-1): GAGVSQTPSNKVTEKGKYVELRCDPISGHTALYWYRQSLGQGPEFLIYFQGTGAADDSGLPNDRFFAVRPEGSVSTLKIQRTERGDSAVYLCASSLYSVGVNEQFFGPGTRLTVL.

This clone was observed a handful of times. This chain uses TRBV19 with TRBJ2-1, with TRBD2 matching over 14 bases. This CDR3 is 16 amino acids long. Losses at the gene ends were 1 base for V and 9 bases for J; bases not matched to a gene: 5. Germline V gene sequence: CDR1 LNHDA, CDR2 SQIVND (reference sequence). The CDR3 bases are TGTGCCAGTAGTATAGGGGGGACTAGCGGGAGAAGTGAGCAGTTCTTC. It specifies CASSIGGTSGRSEQFF.

This chain links TRBV27 with TRBJ1-1; 7 bases match TRBD1. After removal of 5 bases from V and 7 bases from J, the junction contained 10 bases not matched to a gene. The CDR3 is made up of 14 amino acids. Looked up from germline, CDR1 is MNHEY and CDR2 is SMNVEV (reference sequence). CDR3 amino acids: CASSRVGTVGEAFF. Written as DNA, the CDR3 is TGTGCCAGCAGTCGCGTGGGGACAGTGGGTGAAGCTTTCTTT.

This clone was detected only a few times. The CDR3 sequence is CAGTRWVDYEQYF. Here the CDR3 DNA reads TGCGCCGGAACTCGTTGGGTCGACTACGAGCAGTACTTC. The chain links TRBV10-2 to TRBJ2-7, with D unresolved. Per the germline V gene, CDR1 is WSHSY and CDR2 is SAAADI. The CDR3 is 13 residues long. V lost 11 bases to trimming and J lost 3 bases, with 17 bases between them.

In its sample, this clone was seen many times. The chain couples TRBV29-1 to TRBJ2-4; the D is unclear. Germline CDR1 is SQVTM and CDR2 is ANQGSEA. V lost 3 bases and J 1 base, leaving 16 bases between the germline ends. The CDR3 runs to 16 residues. CDR3 residues: CSVETRTLLAKNIQYF. The CDR3 region has the DNA TGCAGCGTTGAGACCCGGACGCTACTGGCCAAAAACATTCAGTACTTC.

V usage is TRBV5-1 and J usage is TRBJ2-2; no clear D. V lost 7 bases and J 1 base, leaving 8 bases between the germline ends. The CDR3 length is 13 residues. CDR1 is SGHRS, CDR2 YFSETQ, per germline. The CDR3 region has the DNA TGCGCCAGCGGGGTTTTGAACACCGGGGAGCTGTTTTTT. It yields the protein CASGVLNTGELFF.

About this clone: Additional DNA sequences in this sample encode the identical CDR3. CDR3 nucleotides: TGCAGCGTTGAGGAGGGAGGCGAGACCCAGTACTTC. This translates into CSVEEGGETQYF. This chain connects TRBV29-1 to TRBJ2-5; D may be TRBD2 (6 bases). Germline-derived CDR1 and CDR2 are SQVTM and ANQGSEA. The V end lost 3 bases, the J end lost 5 bases, and 10 bases lay between the germline ends. The CDR3 is 12 residues long.

The gene calls are TRBV5-1 and TRBJ1-1; a possible D gene is TRBD1 (6 bases). CDR3 size: 15 residues. V shed 2 bases and J shed 4 bases, with 15 bases lying between them. In germline, CDR1 is SGHRS, CDR2 YFSETQ. As DNA, the CDR3 is TGCGCCAGCAGCTTACAGGACAGATCGCGCACTGAAGCTTTCTTT. This encodes CASSLQDRSRTEAFF. Based on the CDR3 plus reference TRBV5-1 and TRBJ1-1, the full variable domain is KAGVTQTPRYLIKTRGQQVTLSCSPISGHRSVSWYQQTPGQGLQFLFEYFSETQRNKGNFPGRFSGRQFSNSRSEMNVSTLELGDSALYLCASSLQDRSRTEAFFGQGTRLTVV.

The J gene is TRBJ2-7, the V gene TRBV20-1; D unclear. Germline assignment: CDR1 DFQATT and CDR2 SNEGSKA (reference sequence). The CDR3 runs 10 residues. The V gene lost 1 base and the J gene lost 5 bases, with 3 bases spanning the gap. CDR3 region: CSARVDEQYF. In DNA form, the CDR3 reads TGCAGTGCTAGAGTGGACGAGCAGTACTTC.

This clone was detected only a few times. J is TRBJ1-5 and V is TRBV5-8; D possibly corresponds to TRBD1 (6 bases). This CDR3 has 14 residues. V was pared by 4 bases and J by 6 bases, with 14 bases between. CDR1 and CDR2 from the germline V gene are SGHTS and YDEGEE. CDR3 in amino acids: CASSDRVGGQPQHF. CDR3 sequence (DNA): TGTGCCAGCAGCGATCGGGTAGGGGGTCAGCCCCAGCATTTT.